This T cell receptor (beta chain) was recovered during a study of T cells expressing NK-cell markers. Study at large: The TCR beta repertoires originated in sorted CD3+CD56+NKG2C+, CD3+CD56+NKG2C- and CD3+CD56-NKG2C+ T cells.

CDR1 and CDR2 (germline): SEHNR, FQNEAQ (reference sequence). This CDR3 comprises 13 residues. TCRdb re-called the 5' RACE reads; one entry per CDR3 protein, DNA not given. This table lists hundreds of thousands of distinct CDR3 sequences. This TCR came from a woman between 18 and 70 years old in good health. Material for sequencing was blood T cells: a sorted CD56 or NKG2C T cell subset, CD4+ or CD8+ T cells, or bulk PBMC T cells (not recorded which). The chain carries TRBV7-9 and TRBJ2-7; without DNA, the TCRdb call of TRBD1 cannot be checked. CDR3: CASSLFAPYEQYF.